This entry lists 23 T cell receptor beta chains sequenced from one sample in a study of shared clonotypes between healthy human individuals. Profiling relied on immunoSEQ multiplex PCR, and the TCRdb table lists in-frame clones only, not all of them. The sample contains 700,000 to 950,000 clones, about 96% of which appear only once. The naive CD8 population came from CD45RO-negative cells selected for CCR7, without terminally differentiated effector memory CD45RA+ cells. The material sequenced was naive CD8+ T cells sorted from blood. All receptors come from a man aged 25 to 40 in good health.

The chain couples TRBV27 to TRBJ2-1, with 8 nucleotides matching TRBD2. Germline CDR1 is MNHEY and CDR2 is SMNVEV (reference sequence). CDR3 length: 15 residues. The V and J ends lost 8 bases and 4 bases, in that order; junction bases with no gene match: 10. The CDR3 region has the DNA TGTGCCAGCGGATTCAGAGCGGGAGAGTACAATGAGCAGTTCTTC. Its translation is CASGFRAGEYNEQFF.

J is TRBJ2-1 and V is TRBV9; TRBD1 aligns across 10 bases. Germline assignment: CDR1 SGDLS and CDR2 YYNGEE. The CDR3 covers 15 residues. After removal of 1 base from V and 6 bases from J, the junction contained 4 bases not matched to a gene. In DNA, the CDR3 is TGTGCCAGCAGCGTAACCGGGACAGGGGTCAATGAGCAGTTCTTC. Residues: CASSVTGTGVNEQFF.

This rearrangement joins TRBV5-1 to TRBJ2-7; no clear D gene. Per germline, CDR1 SGHRS and CDR2 YFSETQ. The CDR3 runs to 14 residues. V was trimmed by 2 bases and J by 2 bases, leaving 11 bases between them. The CDR3: CASSFLGNTYEQYF. The CDR3 DNA sequence: TGCGCCAGCAGCTTCCTTGGGAACACCTACGAGCAGTACTTC.

The chain has TRBV5-4 and TRBJ2-7; D call uncertain. The ends were cut back, 3 bases at V and 6 bases at J, with 13 bases in the middle. Looked up from germline, CDR1 is SGHNT and CDR2 is YYREEE (reference sequence). The CDR3 length is 13 residues. The chain's CDR3 is CASSSFEDPEQYF. The CDR3, as DNA: TGTGCCAGCAGCTCATTCGAGGACCCCGAGCAGTACTTC.

The CDR3 region is CASSDRDRAMNTGELFF. As DNA, the CDR3 is TGTGCCAGCAGCGACCGGGACAGGGCGATGAACACCGGGGAGCTGTTTTTT. The chain carries TRBV5-4 and TRBJ2-2, with 9 positions matching TRBD1. The germline CDR1 and CDR2 sequences are SGHNT and YYREEE (reference sequence). This CDR3 region has 17 residues. The J segment lost 1 base and the V segment lost 4 bases, leaving 8 bases of the junction unmatched.

The CDR3 protein is CASSLESQETQYF. The CDR3 DNA sequence: TGTGCCAGCAGCTTAGAATCCCAAGAGACCCAGTACTTC. The chain uses TRBV13 and TRBJ2-5, with D unresolved. The CDR3 totals 13 residues. Trimming cost V 1 base and J 1 base, with 4 bases left between them. Germline V gives CDR1 PRHDT, CDR2 FYEKMQ (reference sequence). Combining the CDR3 with reference TRBV13 and TRBJ2-5 gives the whole variable domain AAGVIQSPRHLIKEKRETATLKCYPIPRHDTVYWYQQGPGQDPQFLISFYEKMQSDKGSIPDRFSAQQFSDYHSELNMSSLELGDSALYFCASSLESQETQYFGPGTRLLVL.

The rearrangement links TRBV28 to TRBJ2-7; 7 bases map to TRBD2. Germline V gives CDR1 MDHEN, CDR2 SYDVKM. The length of the CDR3 is 16 residues. The J segment lost 0 bases and the V segment lost 5 bases, leaving 10 bases of the junction unmatched. CDR3 nucleotide sequence: TGTGCCAGCAGTACCCTCTGGGCGGGAGACTCCTACGAGCAGTACTTC. Its protein is CASSTLWAGDSYEQYF.

The chain has TRBV4-1 and TRBJ1-5; 9 nucleotides agree with TRBD1. Germline CDR1 reads MGHRA; CDR2 reads YSYEKL. The CDR3 covers 16 residues. V shed 0 bases and J 3 bases; nucleotides not matched to a gene: 3. CDR3 amino acids: CASSQETGGLNQPQHF. The CDR3 DNA follows: TGCGCCAGCAGCCAAGAAACAGGGGGCCTCAATCAGCCCCAGCATTTT.

This chain links TRBV4-2 with TRBJ2-5; D gene uncertain. Germline V gene data show CDR1 as LGHNA and CDR2 as YNFKEQ. Trimming took off 4 bases at V and 5 bases at J, with 14 bases between the two ends. The CDR3 loop spans 14 amino acids. The chain's CDR3 is CASSPRPRRETQYF. CDR3 DNA sequence: TGTGCCAGCAGCCCCCGCCCAAGACGGGAGACCCAGTACTTC.

The chain couples TRBV5-1 to TRBJ2-7; D may correspond to TRBD1 or TRBD2 (5 bases each). Germline V lookup: CDR1 SGHRS, CDR2 YFSETQ. The CDR3 contains 16 residues. V was shortened by 0 bases and J by 0 bases, with 13 bases between the two germline ends. The CDR3 nucleotides are TGCGCCAGCAGCTTGGCAACTGGGGGAAGCTCCTACGAGCAGTACTTC. Protein: CASSLATGGSSYEQYF.

The CDR3 spells CASSYGGRNTEAFF. DNA of the CDR3: TGTGCCAGCAGCTATGGGGGTCGGAACACTGAAGCTTTCTTT. The rearrangement uses TRBV7-2 and TRBJ1-1; D possibly corresponds to TRBD1 (5 bases). The CDR3 totals 14 residues. V lost 4 bases to trimming and J lost 1 base, with 10 bases between them. From germline, CDR1 is SGHTA and CDR2 FQGNSA.

This rearrangement joins TRBV7-9 to TRBJ2-3; D is undetermined. The CDR3 is 13 residues long. The germline V and J ends were trimmed by 3 bases and 5 bases, with 9 bases remaining between them. Germline V gene lookup returns CDR1 SEHNR and CDR2 FQNEAQ (reference sequence). DNA of the CDR3: TGTGCCAGCAGCTTCACGCCAAAAGATACGCAGTATTTT. Translated, it gives CASSFTPKDTQYF.

This chain links TRBV9 with TRBJ2-7, with 8 positions matching TRBD1. The CDR3 has 11 amino acids. V was clipped by 4 bases and J by 12 bases; unmatched bases: 6. Germline V gene data show CDR1 as SGDLS and CDR2 as YYNGEE. CDR3: CASSNRQGMYF. DNA of the CDR3: TGTGCCAGCAGCAACCGACAGGGGATGTACTTC. The full variable domain, rest sourced from reference TRBV9 and TRBJ2-7, is DSGVTQTPKHLITATGQRVTLRCSPRSGDLSVYWYQQSLDQGLQFLIQYYNGEERAKGNILERFSAQQFPDLHSELNLSSLELGDSALYFCASSNRQGMYFGPGTRLTVT.

The table lists this clone with a count of one. Germline is not matched at one junction end, which may reflect a read error. The J gene is TRBJ2-3, the V gene TRBV7-7; 7 bases match TRBD2. Germline V CDR1 and CDR2: SSHAT, FNYEAQ (reference sequence). CDR3 length equals 14 residues. This chain's CDR3 is CASSPLGGTDTQYF. In DNA form, the CDR3 reads TGTGCTAGCAGCCCCCTCGGGGGGACAGATACGCAGTATTTT. The whole variable domain, filled in from reference TRBV7-7 and TRBJ2-3, reads GAGVSQSPRYKVTKRGQDVTLRCDPISSHATLYWYQQALGQGPEFLTYFNYEAQPDKSGLPSDRFSAERPEGSISTLTIQRTEQRDSAMYRCASSPLGGTDTQYFGPGTRLTVL.

With respect to this clone: At one end, the junction sequence differs from germline, possibly due to a read error. The chain combines TRBV29-1 with TRBJ2-7, with D maybe TRBD1 (5 bases). The V gene's germline CDR1 is SQVTM and CDR2 ANQGSEA. This CDR3 has 15 amino acids. This CDR3 reads CSVEAPLQESYEQYF. The CDR3 nucleotides are TGCAGCGTCGAAGCACCCCTACAGGAATCCTACGAGCAGTACTTC.

The rearrangement uses TRBV2 and TRBJ2-1; TRBD1 matches at 7 bases. V trimming: 7 bases; J trimming: 0 bases; junction bases outside the gene matches: 6. Looked up from germline, CDR1 is SNHLY and CDR2 is FYNNEI. The CDR3 totals 15 residues. In DNA, the CDR3 is TGTGCCAGCACTTGGGACAGAACCTCCTACAATGAGCAGTTCTTC. It encodes CASTWDRTSYNEQFF.

The rearrangement links TRBV2 to TRBJ2-7, with a possible D match to TRBD1 (5 bases). The CDR3 totals 12 residues. V was pared by 1 base and J by 7 bases, with 8 bases between. Germline V lookup: CDR1 SNHLY, CDR2 FYNNEI. As DNA, the CDR3 is TGTGCCAGCAGTGAAGAAGGGGTTGAGCAGTACTTC. Translating it yields CASSEEGVEQYF.

A note on this clone: Other DNA sequences in the same sample also yield this CDR3. The rearrangement joins TRBV7-9 to TRBJ2-3; D unclear. Germline loops: CDR1 SEHNR, CDR2 FQNEAQ (reference sequence). The CDR3 consists of 12 residues. V shed 5 bases and J shed 2 bases, with 5 bases lying between them. The CDR3, as DNA: TGTGCCAGCAGCCTAGACACAGATACGCAGTATTTT. Its translation: CASSLDTDTQYF.

The chain employs TRBV10-1 and TRBJ2-5; the match to TRBD2 covers 16 bases. Per germline, CDR1 WNHNN and CDR2 SYGVQD (reference sequence). This CDR3 contains 17 residues. V trimming: 6 bases; J trimming: 2 bases; junction bases outside the gene matches: 6. The CDR3 coding sequence is TGCGCCAGCAGCCCGGGACTAGCGGGAGGGTCTCAAGAGACCCAGTACTTC. It codes for CASSPGLAGGSQETQYF.

This sequence joins TRBV6-5 and TRBJ2-7; D tentatively fits TRBD1 or TRBD2 (5 bases each). This CDR3 has 15 residues. The ends were cut back, 7 bases at V and 0 bases at J, with 16 bases in the middle. Per germline, CDR1 MNHEY and CDR2 SVGAGI. This chain's CDR3 is CASTTRDHSSYEQYF. The CDR3 DNA reads as TGTGCCAGCACGACACGGGACCATAGCTCCTACGAGCAGTACTTC.

To note about this clone: The junction and the germline gene differ at one end; a read error may be behind it. This chain joins TRBV29-1 and TRBJ2-1; either TRBD1 or TRBD2 may fit D (6 bases each). The germline CDR1 and CDR2 sequences are SQVTM and ANQGSEA. The CDR3 has 15 amino acids. The CDR3 bases are TGCAGCGTGGAAGGGGGGAAGAGCTCCTACAATGAGCAGTTCTTC. Encoded protein: CSVEGGKSSYNEQFF.

The rearrangement links TRBV6-5 to TRBJ2-7; 10 bases fit TRBD1. CDR1 MNHEY and CDR2 SVGAGI come from the germline V gene. CDR3 length equals 16 residues. V shed 0 bases, J shed 9 bases, and the junction held 11 bases outside the gene matches. This CDR3 is CASSYSGDRGAWGQYF. As DNA, the CDR3 is TGTGCCAGCAGTTACTCGGGGGACAGGGGCGCCTGGGGGCAGTACTTC.

The V and J genes are TRBV5-4 and TRBJ1-1, with TRBD1 identical over 7 bases. After removal of 5 bases from V and 4 bases from J, the junction contained 8 bases not matched to a gene. The CDR3 is 14 amino acids. Germline loops: CDR1 SGHNT, CDR2 YYREEE (reference sequence). The CDR3: CASSSQGDSTEAFF. The CDR3 bases are TGTGCCAGCAGTTCGCAGGGGGACAGCACTGAAGCTTTCTTT.